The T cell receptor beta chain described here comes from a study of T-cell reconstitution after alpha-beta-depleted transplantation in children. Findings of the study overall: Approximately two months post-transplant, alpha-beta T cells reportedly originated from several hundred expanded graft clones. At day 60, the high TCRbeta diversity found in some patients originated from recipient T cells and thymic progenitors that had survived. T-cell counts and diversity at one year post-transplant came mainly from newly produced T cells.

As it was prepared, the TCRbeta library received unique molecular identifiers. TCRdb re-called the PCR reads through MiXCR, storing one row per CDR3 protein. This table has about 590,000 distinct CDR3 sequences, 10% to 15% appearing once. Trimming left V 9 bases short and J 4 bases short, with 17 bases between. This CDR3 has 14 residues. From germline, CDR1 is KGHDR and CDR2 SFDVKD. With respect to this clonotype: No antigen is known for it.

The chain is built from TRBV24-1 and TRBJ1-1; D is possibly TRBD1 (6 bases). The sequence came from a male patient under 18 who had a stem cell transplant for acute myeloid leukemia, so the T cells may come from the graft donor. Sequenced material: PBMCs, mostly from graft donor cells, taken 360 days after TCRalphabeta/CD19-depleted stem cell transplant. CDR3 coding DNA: TGTGCCACCCGGGACGGGGGGGCGGGCACTGAAGCTTTCTTT. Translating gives CATRDGGAGTEAFF.